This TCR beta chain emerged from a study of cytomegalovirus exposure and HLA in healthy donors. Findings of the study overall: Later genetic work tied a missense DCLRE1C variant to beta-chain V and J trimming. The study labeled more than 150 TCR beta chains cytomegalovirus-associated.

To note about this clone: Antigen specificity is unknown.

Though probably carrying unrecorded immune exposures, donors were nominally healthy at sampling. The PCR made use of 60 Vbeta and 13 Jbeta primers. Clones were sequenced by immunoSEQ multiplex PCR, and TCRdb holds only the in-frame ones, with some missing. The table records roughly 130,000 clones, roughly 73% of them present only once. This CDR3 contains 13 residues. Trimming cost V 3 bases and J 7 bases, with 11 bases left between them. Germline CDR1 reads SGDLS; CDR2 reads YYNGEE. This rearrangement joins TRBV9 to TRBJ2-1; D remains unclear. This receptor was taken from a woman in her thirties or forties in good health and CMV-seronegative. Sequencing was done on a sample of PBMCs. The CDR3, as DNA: TGTGCCAGCAGCGAAGTCGTAGATAATGAGCAGTTCTTC. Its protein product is CASSEVVDNEQFF.